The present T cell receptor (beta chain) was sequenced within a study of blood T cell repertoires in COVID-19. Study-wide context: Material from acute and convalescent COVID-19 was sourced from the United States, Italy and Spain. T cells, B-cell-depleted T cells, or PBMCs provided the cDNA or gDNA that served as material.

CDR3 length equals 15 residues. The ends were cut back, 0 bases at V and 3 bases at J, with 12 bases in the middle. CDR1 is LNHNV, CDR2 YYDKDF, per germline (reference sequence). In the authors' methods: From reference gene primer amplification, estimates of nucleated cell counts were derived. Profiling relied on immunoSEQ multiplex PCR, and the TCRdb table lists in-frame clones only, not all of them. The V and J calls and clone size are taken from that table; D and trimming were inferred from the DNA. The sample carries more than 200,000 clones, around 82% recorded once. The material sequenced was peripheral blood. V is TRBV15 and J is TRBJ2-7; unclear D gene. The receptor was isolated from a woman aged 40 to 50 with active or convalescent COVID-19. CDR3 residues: CATSRDGQADYEQYF. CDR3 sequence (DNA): TGTGCCACCAGCAGAGATGGGCAGGCTGACTACGAGCAGTACTTC.